Sequencing of this T cell receptor beta chain was carried out in a study of technical replicates of blood from a handful of donors. This CDR3 is 14 amino acids long. Germline-derived CDR1 and CDR2 are MGHRA and YSYEKL. With 2 bases clipped from V and 0 bases from J, the junction kept 1 base outside the gene matches. Produced via immunoSEQ multiplex PCR; TCRdb's table is partial and in-frame only. The profile covers 75,000 to 85,000 clones, with approximately 94% appearing a single time and 0.36% taken by the ten largest. The sequenced material came from T cells isolated from PBMCs. The sequence was collected from a human donor in good health. The V call is TRBV4-1, the J call TRBJ2-7, with 7 bases lining up with TRBD2. CDR3 loop: CASSQLAGSYEQYF. The CDR3, as DNA: TGCGCCAGCAGCCAATTAGCGGGCTCCTACGAGCAGTACTTC.